The 22 T cell receptor beta chains below were found in one sample sequenced in a study of T-cell memory formation after mild COVID-19. TCRdb reprocessed the 5' RACE reads with MiXCR, giving one entry per CDR3 protein. The data contain roughly 550,000 distinct CDR3 sequences, roughly 20% of them singletons. Sequenced input: PBMCs or a T cell subset sorted from them (not recorded which). These TCRs come from an adult woman who had mild COVID-19 (a few samples of this study predate the infection). Cell type and time point are not known.

This chain uses TRBV11-2 with TRBJ1-1, with D possibly matching TRBD1 (5 bases). The V gene lost 3 bases and the J gene lost 4 bases, with 12 bases spanning the gap. Germline values: CDR1 SGHAT, CDR2 FQNNGV. The CDR3 is 14 amino acids. This chain's CDR3 is CASSFEGLRTEAFF. The CDR3 DNA sequence: TGTGCCAGCAGCTTCGAGGGACTGCGCACTGAAGCTTTCTTT.

J is TRBJ2-7 and V is TRBV15; D remains unclear. Looked up from germline, CDR1 is LNHNV and CDR2 is YYDKDF (reference sequence). The CDR3 has 13 residues. Trimming cost V 1 base and J 1 base, with 5 bases left between them. The CDR3 here is CATSRVVSYEQYF. For the CDR3, the DNA is TGTGCCACCAGCAGAGTAGTGTCCTACGAGCAGTACTTC. The full variable domain, with the rest looked up from reference TRBV15 and TRBJ2-7, is DAMVIQNPRYQVTQFGKPVTLSCSQTLNHNVMYWYQQKSSQAPKLLFHYYDKDFNNEADTPDNFQSRRPNTSFCFLDIRSPGLGDTAMYLCATSRVVSYEQYFGPGTRLTVT.

V is TRBV6-6 and J is TRBJ1-5, with D unclear. The germline V gene has CDR1 MNHNY and CDR2 SVGAGI (reference sequence). CDR3 size: 15 residues. Between the trimmed V and J ends, which lost 4 bases and 3 bases, there was a span of 13 bases. The CDR3 protein is CASSWRTDFNQPQHF. Here the CDR3 DNA reads TGTGCCAGCAGTTGGAGAACGGATTTCAATCAGCCCCAGCATTTT.

Details on this clonotype: One end of the junction is discordant with germline, which a read error may explain. The rearrangement links TRBV4-1 to TRBJ2-2; TRBD2 is a possible D gene (6 bases). The CDR3 runs to 16 residues. Germline V CDR1 and CDR2: MGHRA, YSYEKL. For the CDR3, the DNA is TGCGCCAGGAGCCACCTCGGGGAGGCGAACACCGGGGAGCTGTTTTTT. This codes for CARSHLGEANTGELFF.

V usage is TRBV6-5 and J usage is TRBJ2-5, with unresolved D. The V and J ends lost 8 bases and 4 bases respectively, with 8 bases between them. The germline CDR1 and CDR2 sequences are MNHEY and SVGAGI. This CDR3 spans 11 amino acids. The CDR3 reads CASCHGETQYF. The CDR3 nucleotides read TGTGCCAGCTGCCATGGAGAGACCCAGTACTTC.

This clonotype was detected a few times. J is TRBJ1-2 and V is TRBV12-3 or TRBV12-4; D gene uncertain. The CDR3 runs 12 residues. V was clipped by 3 bases and J by 4 bases, with 6 bases between them. Here the CDR3 reads CASSLNFYGYTF. CDR3 in DNA: TGTGCCAGCAGTTTGAATTTCTATGGCTACACCTTC.

This clonotype was seen a handful of times. The chain couples TRBV7-2 to TRBJ1-3; possibly TRBD1 for D (5 bases). V was trimmed by 3 bases and J by 0 bases, leaving 12 bases between them. Germline CDR1 and CDR2: SGHTA and FQGNSA. The CDR3 has 16 residues. DNA for the CDR3: TGTGCCAGCAGCTTGGGACCGGCGATCTCTGGAAACACCATATATTTT. Translation gives CASSLGPAISGNTIYF. Together with reference TRBV7-2 and TRBJ1-3, the CDR3 gives the full variable domain: GAGVSQSPSNKVTEKGKDVELRCDPISGHTALYWYRQSLGQGLEFLIYFQGNSAPDKSGLPSDRFSAERTGGSVSTLTIQRTQQEDSAVYLCASSLGPAISGNTIYFGEGSWLTVV.

This clonotype was detected many times. This chain links TRBV6-5 with TRBJ2-7; no firm D call. Trimming removed 7 bases from V and 5 bases from J, with 18 bases in between. Per germline, CDR1 MNHEY and CDR2 SVGAGI. The CDR3 runs to 14 residues. The CDR3 here is CASTALPHGNEQYF. DNA of the CDR3: TGTGCCAGCACCGCCTTGCCTCACGGCAACGAGCAGTACTTC.

This clonotype was seen repeatedly, ten times or more. The V call is TRBV30, the J call TRBJ2-1; 9 nucleotides line up with TRBD2. CDR3 length equals 15 residues. V lost 3 bases to trimming and J lost 8 bases; unmatched junction nucleotides: 11. Per germline, CDR1 GTSNPN and CDR2 SVGIG (reference sequence). For the CDR3, the DNA is TGTGCCTGGAGGACGAGGCGGGAGGGAAGGTATGAGCAGTTCTTC. It specifies CAWRTRREGRYEQFF.

The sample holds a few counts of this clonotype. This chain links TRBV2 with TRBJ2-6; no firm D call. V was clipped by 7 bases and J by 4 bases, with 17 bases between them. This CDR3 has 16 amino acids. The germline V gene encodes CDR1 SNHLY and CDR2 FYNNEI. The CDR3 nucleotides are TGTGCCAGCAAGGTAGAAGATTTAGCCGGGGCCAACGTCCTGACTTTC. The encoded protein is CASKVEDLAGANVLTF.

The chain recombines TRBV29-1 with TRBJ2-2; 9 bases match TRBD1. Germline V gene lookup returns CDR1 SQVTM and CDR2 ANQGSEA. The CDR3 has 12 residues. V lost 6 bases, J lost 7 bases, and 3 bases stayed unmatched. CDR3 in DNA: TGCAGCGTGGACAGGGGCAGCGGGGAGCTGTTTTTT. Translation gives CSVDRGSGELFF.

There are a few counts of this clonotype. An end of the junction does not agree with germline; a read error may underlie this. V and J are TRBV5-6 and TRBJ1-5; no clear D gene. CDR1 SGHDT and CDR2 YYEEEE come from the germline V gene. CDR3 length: 14 residues. CDR3 bases: TGTGCCAGCGGCTTTCTTGGGCAAAACCAGCCCCAGCATTTT. Translating gives CASGFLGQNQPQHF.

The table lists this clonotype with a few counts. The chain combines TRBV30 with TRBJ1-1, with D possibly being TRBD1 (5 bases). Germline V lookup: CDR1 GTSNPN, CDR2 SVGIG (reference sequence). This CDR3 comprises 13 residues. The V gene lost 1 base and the J gene lost 5 bases, with 11 bases spanning the gap. The DNA of the CDR3 is TGTGCCTGGAGTGAGCAGGGATGGACTGAAGCTTTCTTT. It translates to CAWSEQGWTEAFF. The full variable domain, completed using reference TRBV30 and TRBJ1-1, is SQTIHQWPATLVQPVGSPLSLECTVEGTSNPNLYWYRQAAGRGLQLLFYSVGIGQISSEVPQNLSASRPQDRQFILSSKKLLLSDSGFYLCAWSEQGWTEAFFGQGTRLTVV.

The rearrangement uses TRBV13 and TRBJ2-1; 8 nucleotides match TRBD2. The junction had 9 bases not matched to a gene; V was cut back by 1 base and J by 7 bases. CDR1 and CDR2 from the germline V gene are PRHDT and FYEKMQ (reference sequence). The CDR3 is 16 amino acids. DNA for the CDR3: TGTGCCAGCAGCTTAGCTGTTCCGGGAGGGCCGAATGAGCAGTTCTTC. Translated, it gives CASSLAVPGGPNEQFF.

V and J are TRBV12-3 or TRBV12-4 and TRBJ1-1, with D perhaps matching TRBD1 (5 bases). With 3 bases removed from V and 13 bases from J, the gap between germline ends came to 24 bases. The CDR3 sequence is 15 residues long. The CDR3 region is CASSFFGGNRGSGFF. CDR3 DNA: TGTGCCAGCAGTTTTTTCGGGGGTAACCGGGGGAGCGGTTTCTTT.

V and J are TRBV5-1 and TRBJ2-5; D might be TRBD2 (6 bases). Deletions cut 0 bases from V and 3 bases from J, with 12 bases between. This CDR3 comprises 15 residues. Germline values: CDR1 SGHRS, CDR2 YFSETQ. The CDR3 loop reads CASSLVGGSKETQYF. In DNA, the CDR3 is TGCGCCAGCAGCTTGGTGGGGGGTAGTAAAGAGACCCAGTACTTC.

The chain joins TRBV7-9 to TRBJ1-2; no definite D call. The CDR3 runs 16 residues. The germline V and J ends were trimmed by 5 bases and 2 bases, with 18 bases remaining between them. Germline V gene data show CDR1 as SEHNR and CDR2 as FQNEAQ (reference sequence). For the CDR3, the DNA is TGTGCCAGCAGCGAAAACCCATGGACGCCCAACTATGGCTACACCTTC. Its protein is CASSENPWTPNYGYTF.

A few counts support this clonotype. The chain employs TRBV12-5 and TRBJ1-1; D perhaps matches TRBD1 (5 bases). This CDR3 has 16 amino acids. With 0 bases removed from V and 3 bases from J, the gap between germline ends came to 14 bases. CDR1 and CDR2 from the germline V gene are LGHNT and FRNRAP. As DNA, the CDR3 is TGTGCTAGTGGTTTGGTACAAGGCAGGGAGGACACTGAAGCTTTCTTT. This sequence encodes CASGLVQGREDTEAFF.

This chain links TRBV5-1 with TRBJ1-1, with TRBD1 as a possible D gene (6 bases). From germline, CDR1 is SGHRS and CDR2 YFSETQ. This CDR3 spans 14 amino acids. Deletions cut 6 bases from V and 5 bases from J, with 17 bases between. This CDR3 is CASTESQGVTEAFF. CDR3 bases: TGCGCCAGCACCGAATCACAGGGTGTGACTGAAGCTTTCTTT.

J is TRBJ2-7 and V is TRBV4-2; 9 nucleotides match TRBD2. V lost 3 bases and J lost 1; bases outside the gene matches: 4. The length of the CDR3 is 15 residues. Germline CDR1 reads LGHNA; CDR2 reads YNFKEQ. CDR3 bases: TGTGCCAGCAGCCATGTGACTAGCGGTTCCTACGAGCAGTACTTC. Amino acid sequence: CASSHVTSGSYEQYF.

The V gene is TRBV7-2, the J gene TRBJ2-3; no firm D call. This CDR3 spans 14 amino acids. Trimming shortened V by 2 bases and J by 10 bases, and 16 bases separated the two germline ends. The V gene's germline CDR1 is SGHTA and CDR2 FQGNSA. The chain's CDR3 is CASSLSGARSAQYF. The CDR3 region has the DNA TGTGCCAGCAGCTTATCGGGCGCCCGATCGGCGCAGTATTTT.

The sample holds a few counts of this clonotype. The chain uses TRBV25-1 and TRBJ2-1; D not resolved. CDR1 and CDR2 (germline): MGHDK, SYGVNS. Trimming removed 8 bases from V and 9 bases from J, with 14 bases in between. The CDR3 contains 12 residues. CDR3: CASSPGLSEQFF. For the CDR3, the DNA is TGTGCCAGCTCCCCGGGTCTAAGTGAGCAGTTCTTC.